A selection of T cell receptor beta chains follows, all from one sample in a study of T-cell reconstitution after alpha-beta-depleted transplantation in children. TCRdb called the PCR reads again in MiXCR, with one record for every CDR3 protein. The sample lists about 690,000 distinct CDR3 sequences; 16% were seen once. Sequencing was performed on PBMCs from the stem cell graft donor, taken from the stem cell graft. The receptors here all came from a human donor who donated a stem cell graft to a child with acute myeloid leukemia. The CDR3 runs from the conserved cysteine through the conserved F or W. The D gene is left open where the match is weak. Size values are once, few and many counts, or a class for expanded clones, and some rows have none.

clone_size,v_call,d_call,j_call,cdr3_aa,cdr3_nt
few,TRBV30,NA,TRBJ2-3,CAWSVGASTDTQYF,TGTGCCTGGAGTGTAGGGGCCAGCACAGATACGCAGTATTTT
NA,TRBV20-1,TRBD2,TRBJ2-5,CSATGLAGGLQETQYF,TGCAGTGCTACGGGACTAGCGGGGGGGTTACAAGAGACCCAGTACTTC
few,TRBV30,NA,TRBJ2-2,CAWSVYKVGGELFF,TGTGCCTGGAGTGTCTACAAGGTCGGCGGGGAGCTGTTTTTT
many,TRBV20-1,NA,TRBJ2-2,CSASDQGTTGELFF,TGCAGTGCTAGTGACCAGGGGACCACCGGGGAGCTGTTTTTT
many,TRBV7-9,NA,TRBJ2-7,CASSPGIGEQYF,TGTGCCAGCAGCCCAGGAATAGGAGAGCAGTACTTC
NA,TRBV7-2,TRBD1,TRBJ2-2,CASRRGQGETGELFF,TGTGCCAGCAGACGGGGACAGGGGGAGACCGGGGAGCTGTTTTTT
many,TRBV5-5,NA,TRBJ1-4,CASSFHRTAEKLFF,TGTGCCAGCAGCTTTCACCGGACAGCTGAAAAACTGTTTTTT
many,TRBV20-1,NA,TRBJ2-1,CSARDFGRGNEQFF,TGCAGTGCTAGAGATTTCGGCAGGGGCAATGAGCAGTTCTTC
many,TRBV9,NA,TRBJ1-1,CASSSRGDMNTEAFF,TGTGCCAGCAGCTCACGGGGGGATATGAACACTGAAGCTTTCTTT
many,TRBV7-9,NA,TRBJ1-3,CASSLSGHSSGNTIYF,TGTGCCAGCAGCTTATCAGGACACAGCTCTGGAAACACCATATATTTT
NA,TRBV12-3/TRBV12-4,NA,TRBJ2-3,CASSGPGDRKYF,TGTGCCAGCAGTGGCCCCGGGGACCGGAAGTATTTT
NA,TRBV4-2,NA,TRBJ2-2,CASSQDTGDTGELFF,TGTGCCAGCAGCCAAGATACCGGGGACACCGGGGAGCTGTTTTTT
few,TRBV20-1,TRBD1,TRBJ2-3,CSAQPPTGGKDTQYF,TGCAGTGCCCAACCTCCGACAGGGGGCAAAGATACGCAGTATTTT
NA,TRBV20-1,NA,TRBJ2-3,CSARSDMLPQQYF,TGCAGTGCTAGATCAGACATGCTGCCTCAGCAGTATTTT
many,TRBV20-1,NA,TRBJ1-6,CSEPGSSYNSPLHF,TGCAGCGAACCGGGGAGCTCCTATAATTCACCCCTCCACTTT
few,TRBV30,TRBD1,TRBJ2-7,CAWDTSGTDEQYF,TGTGCCTGGGATACCTCCGGGACAGACGAGCAGTACTTC
NA,TRBV15,NA,TRBJ2-2,CATSNTGRAGELFF,TGTGCCACCAGCAATACAGGGAGGGCCGGGGAGCTGTTTTTT
few,TRBV5-6,NA,TRBJ2-5,CASSFGTAEETQYF,TGTGCCAGCAGCTTTGGGACTGCCGAAGAGACCCAGTACTTC
many,TRBV20-1,NA,TRBJ2-3,CSARVPQDTQYF,TGCAGTGCCAGGGTGCCACAGGATACGCAGTATTTT
few,TRBV12-3/TRBV12-4,NA,TRBJ1-4,CASSPEGRPNEKLFF,TGTGCCAGCAGTCCTGAGGGTCGGCCTAATGAAAAACTGTTTTTT
NA,TRBV12-3/TRBV12-4,NA,TRBJ2-2,CASGVTPTGELFF,TGTGCCAGCGGAGTAACGCCCACCGGGGAGCTGTTTTTT
many,TRBV5-1,NA,TRBJ1-1,CASRRAGAETEAFF,TGCGCCAGCAGAAGGGCAGGGGCGGAAACTGAAGCTTTCTTT
many,TRBV7-2,NA,TRBJ1-5,CASSFKTAYSNQPQHF,TGTGCCAGCAGCTTCAAGACGGCGTATAGCAATCAGCCCCAGCATTTT
many,TRBV20-1,TRBD1,TRBJ1-6,CSAIMDRRYNSPLHF,TGCAGTGCCATTATGGACAGGCGATATAATTCACCCCTCCACTTT
NA,TRBV5-1,NA,TRBJ1-4,CASSLAEGTNEKLFF,TGCGCCAGCAGCTTGGCAGAGGGAACTAATGAAAAACTGTTTTTT
many,TRBV7-2,NA,TRBJ1-2,CASSLVRVGHGYTF,TGTGCCAGCAGCTTAGTAAGAGTAGGGCACGGCTACACCTTC
many,TRBV7-2,NA,TRBJ1-1,CASSSGAFYTEAFF,TGTGCCAGCAGCTCTGGGGCCTTCTACACTGAAGCTTTCTTT
few,TRBV20-1,TRBD2,TRBJ2-5,CSARGLAGVQETQYF,TGCAGTGCTAGGGGGCTAGCGGGGGTCCAAGAGACCCAGTACTTC
few,TRBV20-1,NA,TRBJ1-5,CSARGGYQPQHF,TGCAGTGCTAGAGGAGGATATCAGCCCCAGCATTTT
few,TRBV5-1,NA,TRBJ1-2,CASSSIGGDYTF,TGCGCCAGCAGCTCCATCGGGGGCGACTACACCTTC
NA,TRBV5-1,NA,TRBJ2-3,CASSLFSKPDTQYF,TGCGCCAGCAGCTTGTTTTCCAAGCCGGATACGCAGTATTTT
many,TRBV29-1,TRBD1,TRBJ2-7,CSVGDRSSYEQYF,TGCAGCGTTGGGGACAGGTCGTCCTACGAGCAGTACTTC
NA,TRBV6-1,TRBD1,TRBJ1-1,CASSRRGREGTEAFF,TGTGCCAGCAGCAGAAGGGGGCGAGAGGGCACTGAAGCTTTCTTT
NA,TRBV11-2,TRBD1,TRBJ2-1,CASSYRTGANSYNEQFF,TGTGCCAGCAGTTACAGGACAGGGGCCAACTCCTACAATGAGCAGTTCTTC
NA,TRBV5-5,TRBD2,TRBJ2-2,CASSLVLAGGTNTGELFF,TGTGCCAGCAGCTTGGTGCTAGCGGGGGGCACGAACACCGGGGAGCTGTTTTTT
NA,TRBV5-1,NA,TRBJ2-2,CASGEGRGRTGELFF,TGCGCCAGCGGCGAGGGCAGGGGTAGGACCGGGGAGCTGTTTTTT
NA,TRBV5-1,NA,TRBJ2-3,CASSFTAGGTDTQYF,TGCGCCAGCAGCTTTACCGCAGGGGGCACAGATACGCAGTATTTT
NA,TRBV7-8,TRBD1,TRBJ1-3,CASSRQGLTGNTIYF,TGTGCCAGCAGCCGACAGGGACTCACTGGAAACACCATATATTTT
NA,TRBV27,NA,TRBJ1-2,CASSFQPANGYTF,TGTGCCAGCAGTTTCCAACCGGCTAATGGCTACACCTTC
few,TRBV7-3,NA,TRBJ2-1,CASSLQTGEGHEQFF,TGTGCCAGCAGCTTACAAACGGGGGAAGGGCATGAGCAGTTCTTC
few,TRBV2,TRBD1,TRBJ1-5,CASNRDRTSNQPQHF,TGTGCCAGCAACAGGGACAGGACGAGCAATCAGCCCCAGCATTTT